This TCR beta chain was documented in a study of CDR3 diversity in severe acne (dated by TCRdb to between 2017 and 2020). This clonotype was observed many times. Its recognized antigen is unknown. There are no base qualities to consult, and no much larger clone falls within one base. Libraries were prepared through PCR. These reads were obtained on an Illumina HiSeq 2000. TCRdb reprocessing: public reads trimmed at Q25 with fastp, clones called with MiXCR, in-frame beta chains kept. Merged by CDR3 protein, the rows form single entries marked with the most common genes and DNA. In all, the sample holds more than 85,000 distinct CDR3 sequences, and around 50% of those were seen once. The ten largest clones add up to roughly 9.1% of the sample. The germline V gene specifies MGHDK as CDR1 and SYGVNS as CDR2. V is clipped by 7 bases and J by 8 bases, and the sequence between their germline boundaries is 11 bases long. The cysteine opens and the phenylalanine closes a CDR3 of 11 amino acids. Solely the CDR3 DNA is kept, with 33 bases framed from the first base.

Source material: blood. The chain joins TRBV25-1 to TRBJ2-5; a weak D assignment points to TRBD1 (5 bases agree). The sequence was obtained from a male donor in good health, serving as a control. The DNA sequence reads TGTGCCAGCACCCCGGACATAACCCAGTACTTC. Its protein is CASTPDITQYF.